A single sample is the source of the 18 T cell receptor beta chains below, sequenced in a study of cytomegalovirus exposure and HLA in healthy donors. Researchers ran the PCR with 60 Vbeta and 13 Jbeta primers. Sequencing used immunoSEQ multiplex PCR; TCRdb keeps in-frame clones, though not all of them. Among some 150,000 clones listed, 81% were seen once. The sample taken for sequencing was PBMCs. These receptors came from a woman in her 50s in good health and CMV-seronegative.

This clone was observed once. The rearrangement joins TRBV5-4 to TRBJ1-3; D call uncertain. Germline V gives CDR1 SGHNT, CDR2 YYREEE (reference sequence). The CDR3 is 16 residues long. The V end was cut by 0 bases, the J end by 0 bases, with 10 bases between. CDR3 nucleotide sequence: TGTGCCAGCAGCTTGGGCGGTAGAAGCTCTGGAAACACCATATATTTT. It codes for CASSLGGRSSGNTIYF.

The chain couples TRBV5-1 to TRBJ2-2; no definite D call. V lost 0 bases to trimming and J lost 1 base, with 4 bases between them. Germline CDR1 is SGHRS and CDR2 is YFSETQ. The CDR3 is 14 amino acids. In DNA, the CDR3 is TGCGCCAGCAGCTTGGGACAGAACACCGGGGAGCTGTTTTTT. This gives the protein CASSLGQNTGELFF.

This clone was recorded once. The genes are TRBV7-6 and TRBJ2-7; TRBD2 matches 8 bases. Germline CDR1 is SGHVS and CDR2 is FNYEAQ. V lost 5 bases, J lost 3 bases, and 3 bases stayed unmatched. The CDR3 extends over 13 amino acids. The CDR3 loop is CASSETSGYEQYF. The DNA of the CDR3 is TGTGCCAGCAGCGAAACTAGCGGCTACGAGCAGTACTTC.

The rearrangement uses TRBV7-2 and TRBJ2-5; TRBD2 agrees at 7 bases. Per the germline V gene, CDR1 is SGHTA and CDR2 is FQGNSA. CDR3 length equals 13 residues. The ends lost 2 bases at V and 6 bases at J; junction bases unmatched: 3. The CDR3 sequence: CASSLTGGQTQYF. In DNA, the CDR3 is TGTGCCAGCAGCTTAACGGGGGGTCAGACCCAGTACTTC.

This chain joins TRBV9 and TRBJ1-1; D gene ambiguous. Germline-derived CDR1 and CDR2 are SGDLS and YYNGEE. Trimming removed 0 bases at V and 5 bases at J, with 11 bases between. CDR3 length: 14 amino acids. Written as DNA, the CDR3 is TGTGCCAGCAGCGTAGATTACAGAAGGACTGAAGCTTTCTTT. It translates to CASSVDYRRTEAFF. The full variable domain, with the rest looked up from reference TRBV9 and TRBJ1-1, is DSGVTQTPKHLITATGQRVTLRCSPRSGDLSVYWYQQSLDQGLQFLIQYYNGEERAKGNILERFSAQQFPDLHSELNLSSLELGDSALYFCASSVDYRRTEAFFGQGTRLTVV.

This clone was recorded a few times. The chain couples TRBV2 to TRBJ1-2, with TRBD1 identical over 9 bases. Looked up from germline, CDR1 is SNHLY and CDR2 is FYNNEI. After removal of 6 bases from V and 4 bases from J, the junction contained 3 bases not matched to a gene. This CDR3 is built from 13 residues. For the CDR3, the DNA is TGTGCCAGCAGGGGACAGGGTACCTATGGCTACACCTTC. Its protein product is CASRGQGTYGYTF.

The chain has TRBV5-5 and TRBJ2-6, with 9 bases matching TRBD2. V gave up 0 bases and J gave up 0 bases; unmatched junction bases: 7. CDR3 length equals 19 residues. The germline V gene has CDR1 SGHKS and CDR2 YYEKEE (reference sequence). CDR3 region: CASSLAQAGLASGANVLTF. The CDR3 nucleotides are TGTGCCAGCAGCTTGGCCCAGGCGGGACTAGCCTCTGGGGCCAACGTCCTGACTTTC.

The chain recombines TRBV11-2 with TRBJ2-5; no definite D call. Germline V gene data show CDR1 as SGHAT and CDR2 as FQNNGV. This CDR3 has 13 amino acids. With 1 base removed from V and 3 bases from J, the gap between germline ends came to 6 bases. The CDR3 nucleotides read TGTGCCAGCAGCTTAGGTAGAGAAGAGACCCAGTACTTC. It yields the protein CASSLGREETQYF.

The chain recombines TRBV19 with TRBJ1-5; D is unresolved. Between the trimmed V and J ends, which lost 10 bases and 6 bases, there was a span of 19 bases. This CDR3 has 14 amino acids. The germline CDR1 and CDR2 sequences are LNHDA and SQIVND (reference sequence). CDR3 nucleotide sequence: TGTGCCACCCTGGACGGCGGGGTGGGTCAGCCCCAGCATTTT. Its translation is CATLDGGVGQPQHF.

This chain links TRBV7-2 with TRBJ2-1; TRBD2 matches at 11 bases. The CDR3 is 17 residues long. Germline CDR1 SGHTA, CDR2 FQGNSA. With 5 bases clipped from V and 9 bases from J, the junction kept 15 bases outside the gene matches. The CDR3 nucleotides read TGTGCCAGCAGCCCATCGGAACTAGCGGGAGACCAGGGTGAGCAGTTCTTC. Encoded protein: CASSPSELAGDQGEQFF.

The CDR3: CSARTGDNYGYTF. The CDR3 DNA reads TGCAGCGCCCGGACAGGGGACAACTATGGCTACACCTTC. The genes are TRBV29-1 and TRBJ1-2; the match to TRBD1 covers 9 bases. Per the germline V gene, CDR1 is SQVTM and CDR2 is ANQGSEA. The V gene end was trimmed by 7 bases and the J gene end by 2 bases; junction bases not matched to a gene: 5. This CDR3 contains 13 residues.

This chain joins TRBV6-5 and TRBJ1-6, with TRBD1 as a possible D gene (5 bases). The CDR3 spans 13 residues. V lost 5 bases and J lost 10, with 12 bases in between. Germline CDR1 and CDR2: MNHEY and SVGAGI. The CDR3 DNA sequence: TGTGCCAGCAGTGAAGCTCGGGGGTCACCCCTCCACTTT. This gives the protein CASSEARGSPLHF.

The chain is built from TRBV5-6 and TRBJ1-2, with 10 bases aligning to TRBD1. The V and J ends lost 5 bases and 4 bases, in that order; junction bases with no gene match: 5. Germline V gene data show CDR1 as SGHDT and CDR2 as YYEEEE. The CDR3 is 14 amino acids. CDR3 sequence (DNA): TGTGCCAGCAGACGGACAGGGGGTACCTATGGCTACACCTTC. Protein: CASRRTGGTYGYTF.

This clone was observed a few times. Other DNA sequences in this sample translate to the same CDR3. As DNA, the CDR3 is TGCGCCAGCAGCCGGGACTATAACACCGGGGAGCTGTTTTTT. It codes for CASSRDYNTGELFF. The rearrangement joins TRBV5-1 to TRBJ2-2; 7 nucleotides align to TRBD2. CDR1 SGHRS and CDR2 YFSETQ come from the germline V gene. The CDR3 is 14 amino acids. Unmatched junction bases numbered 2, after V lost 4 bases and J lost 2 bases.

The J gene is TRBJ1-4, the V gene TRBV29-1; 7 bases agree with TRBD1. Germline assignment: CDR1 SQVTM and CDR2 ANQGSEA. V lost 7 bases, J lost 7 bases, and 9 bases stayed unmatched. The length of the CDR3 is 13 residues. The CDR3 sequence is CSAKGGESEKLFF. The DNA of the CDR3 is TGCAGCGCAAAAGGGGGCGAGAGTGAAAAACTGTTTTTT.

This chain joins TRBV30 and TRBJ2-7, with a possible D match to TRBD1 (5 bases). There are 13 residues in the CDR3. Trimming left V 5 bases short and J 2 bases short, with 13 bases between. In germline, CDR1 is GTSNPN, CDR2 SVGIG (reference sequence). CDR3 region: CAWEKGSPYEQYF. CDR3 DNA sequence: TGTGCCTGGGAGAAGGGGTCCCCCTACGAGCAGTACTTC.

This rearrangement joins TRBV10-3 to TRBJ2-7; 7 nucleotides align to TRBD1. Losses at the gene ends were 2 bases for V and 1 base for J; bases not matched to a gene: 8. The germline CDR1 and CDR2 sequences are ENHRY and SYGVKD. This CDR3 has 16 residues. CDR3 bases: TGTGCCATCAGTGAGCCGGGGACAGTAGGGTCCTACGAGCAGTACTTC. This translates into CAISEPGTVGSYEQYF.

The chain links TRBV5-6 to TRBJ2-1, with D maybe TRBD1 (5 bases). This CDR3 comprises 14 residues. Germline assignment: CDR1 SGHDT and CDR2 YYEEEE. Trimming cost V 4 bases and J 4 bases, with 12 bases left between them. CDR3 sequence: CASSAGYEYNEQFF. CDR3 sequence (DNA): TGTGCCAGCAGCGCAGGGTACGAGTACAATGAGCAGTTCTTC.